This passage covers 25 T cell receptor beta chains from one sample sequenced in a study of control samples from healthy donors and cancer patients. Sequencing was performed with immunoSEQ multiplex PCR; in TCRdb, only in-frame clones are kept and a portion is missing. In the table there are about 81,000 clones, over 90% of which are singletons. Sequencing was carried out using blood. The receptors shown here come from a woman between 18 and 29 years old in good health.

The rearrangement joins TRBV28 to TRBJ2-7; D possibly corresponds to TRBD1 (5 bases). The CDR3 spans 15 residues. V shed 6 bases and J shed 1 base, with 16 bases lying between them. Germline lookup yields CDR1 MDHEN and CDR2 SYDVKM. CDR3 bases: TGTGCCAGCAGCTACCGTCTGGACATTTCCTACGAGCAGTACTTC. This translates into CASSYRLDISYEQYF.

Here the CDR3 reads CASSSGLGSGNEQFF. For the CDR3, the DNA is TGTGCCAGCAGTTCGGGACTAGGGTCTGGAAATGAGCAGTTCTTC. V usage is TRBV6-2 or TRBV6-3 and J usage is TRBJ2-1; TRBD2 matches at 8 bases. Unmatched junction bases numbered 9, after V lost 4 bases and J lost 7 bases. Germline V gene lookup returns CDR1 MNHEY and CDR2 SVGEGT. The CDR3 has 15 residues.

In nucleotides, the CDR3 is TGTGCCAGCAGTTTCGCCCCCCACTTGAACACTGAAGCTTTCTTT. This encodes CASSFAPHLNTEAFF. This chain uses TRBV28 with TRBJ1-1; no clear D. V was trimmed by 3 bases and J by 0 bases, leaving 11 bases between them. CDR3 size: 15 residues. Germline-derived CDR1 and CDR2 are MDHEN and SYDVKM.

V usage is TRBV19 and J usage is TRBJ1-1; 8 bases match TRBD1. The germline gives CDR1 LNHDA, CDR2 SQIVND (reference sequence). J gave up 4 bases and V 3 bases, and 10 bases lay outside the gene matches. CDR3 size: 16 residues. CDR3 region: CASSIRQGARGTEAFF. The CDR3, as DNA: TGTGCCAGTAGTATCCGGCAGGGGGCGCGAGGCACTGAAGCTTTCTTT.

This CDR3 is CAIRDAGAYEQYF. CDR3 nucleotide sequence: TGTGCCATCAGAGACGCAGGGGCCTACGAGCAGTACTTC. The genes are TRBV10-3 and TRBJ2-7, with D possibly matching TRBD1 (6 bases). V was shortened by 6 bases and J by 2 bases, with 11 bases between the two germline ends. Germline-derived CDR1 and CDR2 are ENHRY and SYGVKD. This CDR3 contains 13 residues.

The chain combines TRBV5-6 with TRBJ1-2; D is unresolved. V was trimmed by 1 base and J by 8 bases, leaving 12 bases between them. The CDR3 runs 13 residues. Germline CDR1 is SGHDT and CDR2 is YYEEEE. CDR3 DNA sequence: TGTGCCAGCAGCTTGTATCCCCCTGCCGGCTACACCTTC. This gives the protein CASSLYPPAGYTF.

This chain connects TRBV6-5 to TRBJ1-1; 8 bases match TRBD1. The V gene's germline CDR1 is MNHEY and CDR2 SVGAGI. V shed 6 bases and J 2 bases; nucleotides not matched to a gene: 5. The CDR3 is made up of 14 amino acids. For the CDR3, the DNA is TGTGCCAGCAGACGGACAGGGACCAACACTGAAGCTTTCTTT. It translates to CASRRTGTNTEAFF.

This clone was recorded once. The rearrangement uses TRBV7-2 and TRBJ1-3; no firm D call. CDR1 and CDR2 (germline): SGHTA, FQGNSA. The CDR3 loop spans 15 amino acids. Trimming cost V 5 bases and J 1 base, with 12 bases left between them. CDR3 sequence reads: CASSSKTVSGNTIYF. The CDR3 DNA follows: TGTGCCAGCAGCAGTAAGACCGTGTCTGGAAACACCATATATTTT. Looking up the rest from reference TRBV7-2 and TRBJ1-3 gives the full variable domain: GAGVSQSPSNKVTEKGKDVELRCDPISGHTALYWYRQSLGQGLEFLIYFQGNSAPDKSGLPSDRFSAERTGGSVSTLTIQRTQQEDSAVYLCASSSKTVSGNTIYFGEGSWLTVV.

V and J are TRBV7-2 and TRBJ1-1; 8 positions match TRBD1. Looked up from germline, CDR1 is SGHTA and CDR2 is FQGNSA. The junction had 3 bases not matched to a gene; V was cut back by 5 bases and J by 1 base. This CDR3 has 14 residues. In DNA, the CDR3 is TGTGCCAGCAGCCACGGACAGGGGAACACTGAAGCTTTCTTT. Its protein is CASSHGQGNTEAFF. Full variable domain (missing parts from reference TRBV7-2 and TRBJ1-1): GAGVSQSPSNKVTEKGKDVELRCDPISGHTALYWYRQSLGQGLEFLIYFQGNSAPDKSGLPSDRFSAERTGGSVSTLTIQRTQQEDSAVYLCASSHGQGNTEAFFGQGTRLTVV.

CDR3 region: CASSYSGLNTGELFF. As DNA, the CDR3 is TGTGCCAGCAGTTACTCGGGACTTAACACCGGGGAGCTGTTTTTT. The V gene is TRBV6-2 or TRBV6-3, the J gene TRBJ2-2; D may be TRBD2 (6 bases). Germline V gives CDR1 MNHEY, CDR2 SVGEGT. V lost 0 bases and J lost 2, with 7 bases in between. The CDR3 spans 15 residues.

This chain connects TRBV27 to TRBJ2-3; possible D gene TRBD2, 6 bases. The CDR3 has 13 residues. V shed 7 bases and J shed 1 base, with 9 bases lying between them. Germline CDR1 and CDR2: MNHEY and SMNVEV (reference sequence). CDR3 protein: CASNSGRTDTQYF. For the CDR3, the DNA is TGTGCCAGCAATAGCGGACGCACAGATACGCAGTATTTT.

This chain uses TRBV11-2 with TRBJ2-5, with unresolved D. There are 14 residues in the CDR3. CDR1 and CDR2 (germline): SGHAT, FQNNGV. V lost 1 base and J lost 4, with 10 bases in between. CDR3 coding DNA: TGTGCCAGCAGCTTAGTCAGGTGGGGAGAGACCCAGTACTTC. It is translated as CASSLVRWGETQYF.

This clone showed up just once. V and J are TRBV19 and TRBJ2-7; 8 bases match TRBD1. The ends lost 4 bases at V and 5 bases at J; junction bases unmatched: 13. The CDR3 covers 16 residues. CDR1 and CDR2 from the germline V gene are LNHDA and SQIVND (reference sequence). Here the CDR3 DNA reads TGTGCCAGTAGTACCAATCAGGGGGCGGTAAAGAACGAGCAGTACTTC. Its translation is CASSTNQGAVKNEQYF.

The rearrangement links TRBV5-4 to TRBJ1-2; a weak D match, TRBD1 (5 bases). The germline V and J ends were trimmed by 5 bases and 6 bases, with 20 bases remaining between them. Per germline, CDR1 SGHNT and CDR2 YYREEE (reference sequence). The CDR3 is 15 amino acids. The CDR3 DNA sequence: TGTGCCAGCAGTAAAGGGGCTTTGTCGGCCAATGGCTACACCTTC. Its translation is CASSKGALSANGYTF.

V and J are TRBV18 and TRBJ2-1, with 7 bases identical to TRBD2. CDR3 length: 15 amino acids. CDR1 KGHSH and CDR2 LQKENI come from the germline V gene. Germline trimming cut 0 bases from V and 10 bases from J; bases unmatched to any gene: 9. The DNA of the CDR3 is TGTGCCAGCTCACCACCTGGGCTGGGGGGGAGAGAGCAGTTCTTC. Translation gives CASSPPGLGGREQFF.

As regards this clone: The junction departs from the called germline gene at one end, perhaps through a read error. The chain recombines TRBV19 with TRBJ1-2, with D hard to call. Looked up from germline, CDR1 is LNHDA and CDR2 is SQIVND (reference sequence). There are 14 residues in the CDR3. The CDR3 loop is CVSSIDSGNYGYTF. The CDR3 DNA is TGTGTCAGTAGTATTGATTCGGGAAACTATGGCTACACCTTC. The variable domain in full, completed from reference TRBV19 and TRBJ1-2, reads DGGITQSPKYLFRKEGQNVTLSCEQNLNHDAMYWYRQDPGQGLRLIYYSQIVNDFQKGDIAEGYSVSREKKESFPLTVTSAQKNPTAFYLCVSSIDSGNYGYTFGSGTRLTVV.

V and J are TRBV5-6 and TRBJ2-3; 10 bases are a match to TRBD2. Germline trimming cut 2 bases from V and 2 bases from J; bases unmatched to any gene: 8. CDR3 size: 17 residues. The germline gives CDR1 SGHDT, CDR2 YYEEEE. The CDR3 is CASSFYGLAEITDTQYF. The CDR3 DNA reads TGTGCCAGCAGCTTTTATGGACTAGCGGAGATCACAGATACGCAGTATTTT.

The chain recombines TRBV7-9 with TRBJ1-1; D unresolved. V gave up 3 bases and J gave up 5 bases, with 19 bases separating them. CDR1 is SEHNR, CDR2 FQNEAQ, per germline (reference sequence). This CDR3 spans 16 amino acids. The CDR3 DNA reads as TGTGCCAGCAGCTTTCAACCGGGAGCTGGAATAACTGAAGCTTTCTTT. Amino acid sequence: CASSFQPGAGITEAFF. Full variable domain (outside the CDR3, taken from reference TRBV7-9 and TRBJ1-1): DTGVSQNPRHKITKRGQNVTFRCDPISEHNRLYWYRQTLGQGPEFLTYFQNEAQLEKSRLLSDRFSAERPKGSFSTLEIQRTEQGDSAMYLCASSFQPGAGITEAFFGQGTRLTVV.

This chain links TRBV6-5 with TRBJ2-5, with a tentative D call TRBD2 (6 bases). V was cut by 3 bases and J by 4 bases, with 12 bases left in between. The CDR3 is 14 residues long. Germline V gene lookup returns CDR1 MNHEY and CDR2 SVGAGI. The CDR3 coding sequence is TGTGCCAGCAGTTATTGGGAGGCGACAGAGACCCAGTACTTC. Residues: CASSYWEATETQYF.

J is TRBJ1-2 and V is TRBV20-1; D possibly corresponds to TRBD1 (5 bases). The V and J ends lost 3 bases and 2 bases respectively, with 28 bases between them. CDR1 and CDR2 (germline): DFQATT, SNEGSKA (reference sequence). The CDR3 loop spans 19 amino acids. Written as DNA, the CDR3 is TGCAGTGCTAGTCCAAGGCGGACCGGGGGGTCGGGGTTAAACTATGGCTACACCTTC. Translation: CSASPRRTGGSGLNYGYTF.

The chain couples TRBV6-2 or TRBV6-3 to TRBJ2-1; D possibly corresponds to TRBD2 (6 bases). Germline CDR1 MNHEY, CDR2 SVGEGT. The CDR3 sequence is 14 residues long. Trimming shortened V by 0 bases and J by 9 bases, and 12 bases separated the two germline ends. This CDR3 is CASSYSIEGGEQFF. CDR3 sequence (DNA): TGTGCCAGCAGTTACTCGATAGAGGGAGGTGAGCAGTTCTTC.

Worth noting for this clone: One end of the junction is discordant with germline, which a read error may explain. V gene TRBV5-1 combines with J gene TRBJ2-5, with D unresolved. The CDR3 totals 13 residues. Germline V lookup: CDR1 SGHRS, CDR2 YFSETQ. The CDR3 here is CASSQMTEETLYF. CDR3 nucleotide sequence: TGCGCCAGCAGCCAGATGACTGAAGAGACCCTGTACTTC.

The V gene is TRBV19, the J gene TRBJ1-4, with D possibly matching TRBD1 (5 bases). Trimming took off 6 bases at V and 5 bases at J, with 16 bases between the two ends. CDR1 and CDR2 from the germline V gene are LNHDA and SQIVND (reference sequence). The CDR3 is 15 residues long. CDR3 loop: CASRTSGGSNEKLFF. The CDR3 DNA reads as TGTGCCAGTAGAACATCGGGGGGATCGAATGAAAAACTGTTTTTT.

The chain has TRBV25-1 and TRBJ1-6; D perhaps matches TRBD1 (5 bases). V was trimmed by 2 bases and J by 10 bases, leaving 12 bases between them. The germline gives CDR1 MGHDK, CDR2 SYGVNS. This CDR3 region has 14 residues. CDR3 sequence: CASSEQGSKSPLHF. CDR3 nucleotide sequence: TGTGCCAGCAGTGAACAGGGTAGCAAGTCACCCCTCCACTTT.

This chain joins TRBV20-1 and TRBJ1-1, with 8 positions matching TRBD1. Losses at the gene ends were 4 bases for V and 10 bases for J; bases not matched to a gene: 5. Per germline, CDR1 DFQATT and CDR2 SNEGSKA (reference sequence). The length of the CDR3 is 11 residues. The DNA of the CDR3 is TGCAGTGCTACGGGGACAGGCAGAGCTTTCTTT. As protein: CSATGTGRAFF.